The subject of this entry is one T cell receptor (delta chain). No antigen is known for it. This likely reflects a read error, since a far larger clone is one base away. Other nucleotide sequences from this sample produce the same CDR3. The CDR3 length is 17 residues. The germline CDR1 and CDR2 sequences are GEAIGNYY and EKD. The source of the sample is a study of Vδ1+ human thymocytes. Sequences come from RNA converted to cDNA by reverse transcription. Pooled V-gene forward primers with one constant-region reverse primer generated the CDR3 amplicons by multiplex PCR. TCRdb reanalysed the multiplex PCR reads via CATT. This table holds 20,000 to 25,000 delta-chain clones, 25% to 30% found once. Notes on the study in general: Many TRG clonotypes were shared between donors; TRD repertoires were essentially private. Thymic TRG and TRD repertoires appeared highly polyclonal, with Gaussian CDR3 length distributions.

Thymocytes were sorted as CD3+ TCRVdelta1+ TCRVdelta2- after alphabeta T cell depletion. Sequenced input: Vdelta1+ gamma-delta thymocytes from the thymus. As to subset: FACS-sorted CD3+ TCRalphabeta- TCRVdelta1+ TCRVdelta2- thymocytes. The chain combines TRDV2 with TRDJ1; TRDD3 agrees at 10 bases. This receptor was identified in a boy younger than two who had congenital heart surgery. CDR3 region: CACDLTGGFECADKLIF. The CDR3 nucleotides read TGTGCCTGTGACCTTACTGGGGGATTCGAATGTGCCGATAAGCTCATCTTT.